A selection of T cell receptor beta chains follows, all from one sample in a study of blood T cell repertoires in COVID-19. The method was immunoSEQ multiplex PCR; TCRdb's version includes in-frame clones alone and lacks a portion of them. This table has approximately 84,000 clones, about 68% appearing once. Sequences were obtained from peripheral blood. Receptor source: a man aged 50-60 years with active or convalescent COVID-19. CDR3s include the opening cysteine and the closing phenylalanine or tryptophan. The order of the fields is J gene, D gene, V gene, CDR3 protein. The D gene is left open where the match is weak.

TRBJ1-1 - TRBV9 CASSSQGRLPHTEAFF
TRBJ2-3 TRBD2 TRBV4-1 CASSLGLAEADTQYF
TRBJ1-6 - TRBV18 CASSPLEFENSPLHF
TRBJ2-2 TRBD1 TRBV12-5 CASGPGGTGNTGELFF
TRBJ1-2 TRBD1 TRBV7-8 CASGVGGNYGYTF
TRBJ1-2 TRBD1 TRBV19 CASSLFGGQGNYGYTF
TRBJ1-2 - TRBV6-4 CASSPRGGALDGYTF
TRBJ2-3 TRBD2 TRBV10-3 CATAEAGGTDTQYF
TRBJ2-1 TRBD2 TRBV30 CAWSVASGGNNEQFF
TRBJ2-1 - TRBV7-3 CASSSDFLSSYNEQFF
TRBJ1-5 - TRBV23-1 CASMGGFGNQPQHF
TRBJ1-2 - TRBV10-3 CAINRQEDGYTF
TRBJ1-5 - TRBV4-1 CASSQGSGAPQHF
TRBJ1-2 - TRBV6-2/TRBV6-3 CASSSGTHYGYTF
TRBJ2-3 TRBD1 TRBV6-4 CASGTGGTDTQYF
TRBJ2-3 TRBD1 TRBV19 CASEQGAGDTQYF
TRBJ1-1 - TRBV29-1 CSTLRGSMNTEAFF
TRBJ2-5 - TRBV29-1 CSVEQAIQETQYF
TRBJ1-4 - TRBV9 CASSERGGELTNEKLFF
TRBJ1-1 - TRBV6-1 CASSDTGGIRTEAFF
TRBJ2-7 TRBD1 TRBV24-1 CATRYERDRHYEQYF
TRBJ2-3 TRBD2 TRBV7-3 CASTQGLAGGSDTQYF
TRBJ1-3 TRBD1 TRBV10-3 CAISEGQGNTIYF
TRBJ2-3 - TRBV29-1 CSVDPGLNTQYF
TRBJ2-7 - TRBV4-1 CASRGGQGSYEQYF
TRBJ2-5 TRBD2 TRBV7-2 CASSLVTSGQETQYF
TRBJ2-3 TRBD2 TRBV4-1 CASSQDGGTSLSDTQYF
TRBJ2-4 TRBD2 TRBV2 CASSLGGVAKNIQYF
TRBJ2-1 - TRBV3-1/TRBV3-2 CASSHPGAYNEQFF
TRBJ1-4 - TRBV5-4 CASSWDISSAELFF
TRBJ2-7 TRBD2 TRBV9 CASSPRTSGEGNEQYF
TRBJ2-5 - TRBV19 CASSISSAGTQYF
TRBJ1-6 - TRBV30 CAWSQGQGNSPLHF
TRBJ1-3 TRBD1 TRBV30 CAWARQGTSGNTIYF
TRBJ1-1 TRBD1 TRBV5-4 CASRFNRGDTEAFF
TRBJ2-5 - TRBV11-3 CASSPGGLGGETQYF
TRBJ2-1 TRBD1 TRBV9 CASSEGAGYNEQFF
TRBJ2-2 - TRBV11-3 CASSLGGGSGELFF
TRBJ2-2 TRBD1 TRBV19 CASNSGQGASTGELFF
TRBJ2-7 TRBD2 TRBV2 CASSAAGVLAYEQYF
TRBJ2-3 TRBD2 TRBV6-4 CASSDSTSGGADTQYF
TRBJ2-7 - TRBV6-5 CASSYGQGDEQYF
TRBJ2-1 - TRBV5-8 CASITVAGAGEQFF
TRBJ2-7 TRBD2 TRBV5-1 CASSFSGASYEQYF